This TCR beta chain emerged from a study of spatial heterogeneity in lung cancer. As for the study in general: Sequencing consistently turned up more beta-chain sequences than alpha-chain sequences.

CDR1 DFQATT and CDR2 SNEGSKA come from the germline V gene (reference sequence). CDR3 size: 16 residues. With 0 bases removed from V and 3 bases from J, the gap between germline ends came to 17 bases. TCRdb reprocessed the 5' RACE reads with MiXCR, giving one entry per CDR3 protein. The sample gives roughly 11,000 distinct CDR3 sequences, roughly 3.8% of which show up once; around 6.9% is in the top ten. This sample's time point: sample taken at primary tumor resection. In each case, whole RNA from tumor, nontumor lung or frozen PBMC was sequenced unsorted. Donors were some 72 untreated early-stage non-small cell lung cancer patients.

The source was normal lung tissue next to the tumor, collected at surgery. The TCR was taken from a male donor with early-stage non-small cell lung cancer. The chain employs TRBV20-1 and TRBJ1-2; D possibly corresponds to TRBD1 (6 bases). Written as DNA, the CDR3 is TGCAGTGCTAGAGACCCGGATCGGGGACAAGACTATGGCTACACCTTC. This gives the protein CSARDPDRGQDYGYTF.